This TCR beta chain was found in a study of cytotoxic CD8 clonotypes in ibrutinib-treated CLL. Background on the study: The authors obtained response samples at a median of approximately 12 months of treatment, range 6 to 36.

Findings and limits, study-wide: Clonality was elevated at ibrutinib response and had returned toward baseline at progression. Sustained-remission and progressing patients were not sampled at matched times.

The length of the CDR3 is 15 residues. Trimming at V came to 1 base and at J to 7 bases, leaving 6 bases not matched to a gene. Germline V gene lookup returns CDR1 SGHRS and CDR2 YFSETQ. TCRdb's table, derived via immunoSEQ multiplex PCR, lists solely in-frame clones and lacks some. The table includes about 36,000 clones, roughly two thirds detected once. To note about this clone: No antigen is known for it.

The chain carries TRBV5-1 and TRBJ1-2, with 11 bases that match TRBD1. This TCR was recovered from a human donor with chronic lymphocytic leukemia. The sequencing here drew on PBMCs, taken at disease progression, from a patient treated with ibrutinib. In DNA, the CDR3 is TGCGCCAGCAGCTTGTCCGGACAGGGGGCTAGTGGCTACACCTTC. Translation gives CASSLSGQGASGYTF. The full variable domain, its missing parts supplied by reference TRBV5-1 and TRBJ1-2, is KAGVTQTPRYLIKTRGQQVTLSCSPISGHRSVSWYQQTPGQGLQFLFEYFSETQRNKGNFPGRFSGRQFSNSRSEMNVSTLELGDSALYLCASSLSGQGASGYTFGSGTRLTVV.